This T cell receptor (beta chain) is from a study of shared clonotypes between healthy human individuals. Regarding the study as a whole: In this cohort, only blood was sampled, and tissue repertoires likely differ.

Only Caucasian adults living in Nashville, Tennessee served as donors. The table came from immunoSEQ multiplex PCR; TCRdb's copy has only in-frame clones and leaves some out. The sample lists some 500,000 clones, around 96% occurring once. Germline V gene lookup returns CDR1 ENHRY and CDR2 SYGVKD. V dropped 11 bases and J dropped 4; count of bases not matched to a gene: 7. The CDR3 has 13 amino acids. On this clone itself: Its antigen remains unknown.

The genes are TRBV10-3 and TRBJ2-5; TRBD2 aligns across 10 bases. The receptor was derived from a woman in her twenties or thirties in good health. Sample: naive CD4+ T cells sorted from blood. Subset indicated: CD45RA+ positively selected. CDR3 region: CAAGLAGVETQYF. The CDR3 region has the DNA TGTGCCGCTGGTCTAGCGGGAGTAGAGACCCAGTACTTC.